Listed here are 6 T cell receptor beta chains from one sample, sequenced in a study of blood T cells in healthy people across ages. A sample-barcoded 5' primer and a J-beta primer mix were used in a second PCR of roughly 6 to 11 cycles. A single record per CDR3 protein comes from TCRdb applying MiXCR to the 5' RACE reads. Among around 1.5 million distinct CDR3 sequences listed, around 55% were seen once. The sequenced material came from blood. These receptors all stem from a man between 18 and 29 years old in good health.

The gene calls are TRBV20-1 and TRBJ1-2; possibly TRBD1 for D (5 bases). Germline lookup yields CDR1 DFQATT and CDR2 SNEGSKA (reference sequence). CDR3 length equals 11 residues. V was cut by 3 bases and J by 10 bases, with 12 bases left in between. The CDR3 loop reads CSASGTSAYTF. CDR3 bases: TGCAGTGCTAGTGGGACCAGTGCCTACACCTTC.

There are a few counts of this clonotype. This CDR3 is CASSQAGDSQETQYF. The CDR3 DNA follows: TGCGCCAGCAGCCAAGCGGGAGATAGTCAAGAGACCCAGTACTTC. This rearrangement joins TRBV4-1 to TRBJ2-5, with D possibly TRBD2 on 6 matching bases. Germline lookup yields CDR1 MGHRA and CDR2 YSYEKL. V dropped 1 base and J dropped 2 bases, with 11 bases sitting between them. The CDR3 contains 15 residues.

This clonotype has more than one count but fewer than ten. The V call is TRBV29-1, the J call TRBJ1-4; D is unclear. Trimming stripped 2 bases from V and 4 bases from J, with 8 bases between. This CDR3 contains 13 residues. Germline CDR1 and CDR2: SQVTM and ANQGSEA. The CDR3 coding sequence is TGCAGCGTTGAATGGGAAAATAATGAAAAACTGTTTTTT. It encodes CSVEWENNEKLFF.

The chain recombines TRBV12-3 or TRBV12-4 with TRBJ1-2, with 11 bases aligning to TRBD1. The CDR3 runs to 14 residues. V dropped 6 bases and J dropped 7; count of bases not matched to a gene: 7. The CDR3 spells CASRLGQGALGYTF. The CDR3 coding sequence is TGTGCCAGCAGACTCGGACAGGGGGCTCTTGGCTACACCTTC.

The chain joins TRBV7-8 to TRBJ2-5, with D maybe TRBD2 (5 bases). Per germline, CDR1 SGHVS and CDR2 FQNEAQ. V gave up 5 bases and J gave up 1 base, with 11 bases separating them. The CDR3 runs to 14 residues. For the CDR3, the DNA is TGTGCCAGCAGCCCCGAGCGGTTCCAAGAGACCCAGTACTTC. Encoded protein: CASSPERFQETQYF.

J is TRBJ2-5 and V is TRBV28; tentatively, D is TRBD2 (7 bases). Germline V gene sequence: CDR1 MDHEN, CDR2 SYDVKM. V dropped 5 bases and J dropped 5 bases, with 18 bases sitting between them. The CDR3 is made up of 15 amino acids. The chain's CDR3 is CASSDGGHGGETQYF. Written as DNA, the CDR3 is TGTGCCAGCAGTGACGGGGGGCATGGTGGGGAGACCCAGTACTTC.